The 16 T cell receptor beta chains reported below all come from one sample, sequenced in a study of T cell responses to AZD1222 COVID-19 vaccine. Clones were read by immunoSEQ multiplex PCR, and TCRdb kept only the in-frame ones, dropping some. Of some 110,000 clones in the sample, about 86% were seen once. Sequencing was performed on peripheral blood, taken 28 days after the second AZD1222 dose. These receptors all come from an adult who received the AZD1222 COVID-19 vaccine.

The chain couples TRBV6-5 to TRBJ2-1; 9 bases agree with TRBD2. Germline V CDR1 and CDR2: MNHEY, SVGAGI. Unmatched junction bases numbered 3, after V lost 2 bases and J lost 4 bases. There are 15 residues in the CDR3. CDR3: CASSYSLAGYNEQFF. Written as DNA, the CDR3 is TGTGCCAGCAGTTACAGCCTAGCGGGGTACAATGAGCAGTTCTTC.

The J gene is TRBJ2-3, the V gene TRBV9, with TRBD2 matching over 8 bases. There are 16 residues in the CDR3. Germline lookup yields CDR1 SGDLS and CDR2 YYNGEE. Trimming took 0 bases from V and 6 from J; bases not matched to a gene: 9. DNA of the CDR3: TGTGCCAGCAGCGTAGTCTCGCGGGGGGCGATGGATACGCAGTATTTT. Its translation is CASSVVSRGAMDTQYF.

This clone showed up just a few times. The chain employs TRBV29-1 and TRBJ1-2, with no clear D. The ends were cut back, 0 bases at V and 10 bases at J, with 9 bases in the middle. This CDR3 contains 11 residues. Germline CDR1 SQVTM, CDR2 ANQGSEA. CDR3: CSVEDSQYYTF. The CDR3 nucleotides read TGCAGCGTTGAAGATTCACAATACTACACCTTC.

This chain links TRBV20-1 with TRBJ2-3; no firm D call. The CDR3 has 9 residues. Looked up from germline, CDR1 is DFQATT and CDR2 is SNEGSKA (reference sequence). This CDR3 is CSVTDTQYF. CDR3 DNA: TGCAGCGTGACAGATACGCAGTATTTT.

The genes are TRBV7-2 and TRBJ2-2; D assignment may be TRBD1 or TRBD2 (7 bases each). V was cut by 5 bases and J by 7 bases, with 20 bases left in between. Germline CDR1 reads SGHTA; CDR2 reads FQGNSA. The CDR3 extends over 16 amino acids. The DNA of the CDR3 is TGTGCCAGCAGCCCCCAGGGGGGGTTAGGAGTCGGGGAGCTGTTTTTT. Its translation: CASSPQGGLGVGELFF.

J is TRBJ2-3 and V is TRBV15; 8 bases map to TRBD2. Germline V lookup: CDR1 LNHNV, CDR2 YYDKDF (reference sequence). V lost 2 bases to trimming and J lost 4 bases; unmatched junction nucleotides: 14. The length of the CDR3 is 18 residues. The CDR3 DNA follows: TGTGCCACCAGCAGATCAGGGACTAGTTTGATATGGGCAGATACGCAGTATTTT. It specifies CATSRSGTSLIWADTQYF. The full variable domain, completed using reference TRBV15 and TRBJ2-3, is DAMVIQNPRYQVTQFGKPVTLSCSQTLNHNVMYWYQQKSSQAPKLLFHYYDKDFNNEADTPDNFQSRRPNTSFCFLDIRSPGLGDTAMYLCATSRSGTSLIWADTQYFGPGTRLTVL.

The V call is TRBV7-3, the J call TRBJ1-1, with D perhaps TRBD1 (6 bases). V lost 2 bases to trimming and J lost 2 bases, with 15 bases between them. The CDR3 consists of 16 residues. The germline V gene encodes CDR1 SGHTA and CDR2 FQGTGA. CDR3 bases: TGTGCCAGCAGCTTAGCAGGGGCCGAGCGTAACACTGAAGCTTTCTTT. This translates into CASSLAGAERNTEAFF.

V is TRBV4-1 and J is TRBJ1-2, with TRBD1 matching 11 bases. This CDR3 contains 19 residues. After removal of 1 base from V and 8 bases from J, the junction contained 18 bases not matched to a gene. CDR1 and CDR2 (germline): MGHRA, YSYEKL. For the CDR3, the DNA is TGCGCCAGCAGCCAAGGCCGGTTAATTGGACAGGGGGCTATCTACGGCTACACCTTC. Translated, it gives CASSQGRLIGQGAIYGYTF.

CDR3 DNA: TGCGCCAGCAGCCAAGTGCCCGGGGGGAGCTCTGGAAACACCATATATTTT. This codes for CASSQVPGGSSGNTIYF. The chain combines TRBV4-1 with TRBJ1-3, with D perhaps TRBD1 (5 bases). V shed 1 base and J shed 0 bases, with 13 bases lying between them. The CDR3 has 17 residues. Germline V gene data show CDR1 as MGHRA and CDR2 as YSYEKL.

This clone was detected only once. V is TRBV11-2 and J is TRBJ1-4, with TRBD1 matching 9 bases. The V gene end was trimmed by 5 bases and the J gene end by 4 bases; junction bases not matched to a gene: 5. The germline V gene encodes CDR1 SGHAT and CDR2 FQNNGV. The CDR3 is made up of 15 amino acids. In DNA, the CDR3 is TGTGCCAGCAGCCCAGGACAGGGGTTTAATGAAAAACTGTTTTTT. It encodes CASSPGQGFNEKLFF.

This clone has just one count. V and J are TRBV28 and TRBJ2-1, with D uncertain. The CDR3 loop spans 12 amino acids. Germline values: CDR1 MDHEN, CDR2 SYDVKM. V dropped 2 bases and J dropped 4 bases, with 3 bases sitting between them. In DNA, the CDR3 is TGTGCCAGCAGTTTAAGTTACAATGAGCAGTTCTTC. This translates into CASSLSYNEQFF.

The V call is TRBV19, the J call TRBJ1-1, with 7 bases identical to TRBD1. The CDR3 is 16 amino acids. Looked up from germline, CDR1 is LNHDA and CDR2 is SQIVND (reference sequence). The ends lost 1 base at V and 1 base at J; junction bases unmatched: 6. The CDR3 bases are TGTGCCAGTAGTATAGTAGTGGCAGGGGGGAACACTGAAGCTTTCTTT. This encodes CASSIVVAGGNTEAFF.

The chain employs TRBV27 and TRBJ1-2; 7 bases agree with TRBD1. The V and J ends lost 10 bases and 3 bases, in that order; junction bases with no gene match: 8. Germline V gives CDR1 MNHEY, CDR2 SMNVEV (reference sequence). The CDR3 extends over 13 amino acids. The chain's CDR3 is CATKTGTHYGYTF. In DNA form, the CDR3 reads TGTGCCACCAAGACAGGGACTCACTATGGCTACACCTTC.

This rearrangement joins TRBV18 to TRBJ1-3; no reliable D call. From germline, CDR1 is KGHSH and CDR2 LQKENI. CDR3 length: 14 amino acids. Trimming stripped 6 bases from V and 0 bases from J, with 9 bases between. CDR3 in DNA: TGTGCCAGCTCGGGAACCCTCTCTGGAAACACCATATATTTT. Amino acids: CASSGTLSGNTIYF.

The chain has TRBV11-2 and TRBJ1-1; tentatively, D is TRBD1 (5 bases). Deletions cut 1 base from V and 1 base from J, with 10 bases between. CDR3 length equals 15 residues. CDR1 and CDR2 (germline): SGHAT, FQNNGV. CDR3 protein: CASSLVARANTEAFF. CDR3 sequence (DNA): TGTGCCAGCAGCTTAGTAGCCAGGGCGAACACTGAAGCTTTCTTT.

The chain couples TRBV27 to TRBJ1-5; a weak D match, TRBD1 (5 bases). Trimming cost V 6 bases and J 3 bases, with 15 bases left between them. The CDR3 length is 15 residues. CDR1 MNHEY and CDR2 SMNVEV come from the germline V gene (reference sequence). The CDR3 sequence: CASRPHQGNNQPQHF. As DNA, the CDR3 is TGTGCCAGCAGGCCCCACCAGGGAAACAATCAGCCCCAGCATTTT.